Presented here are 29 T cell receptor beta chains from one specimen sequenced in a study of shared clonotypes between healthy human individuals. Clones were sequenced by immunoSEQ multiplex PCR, and TCRdb holds only the in-frame ones, with some missing. Of around 690,000 clones listed, around 90% are singletons. The sequenced material came from memory CD8+ T cells from PBMCs. Subset denoted: CD45RO+ cells pooled with CCR7-negative TemRA cells. These receptor sequences come from a young man in good health. Some clones in this sample may be carry-over from other donors' samples.

The V call is TRBV14, the J call TRBJ2-7; maybe TRBD2 (6 bases). This CDR3 comprises 15 residues. CDR1 is SGHDN and CDR2 is FVKESK in the germline V gene. V dropped 8 bases and J dropped 0 bases, with 17 bases sitting between them. The CDR3 bases are TGTGCCAGCGGGACTTCTCGAACCCCCTCCTACGAGCAGTACTTC. Its translation is CASGTSRTPSYEQYF.

The genes are TRBV9 and TRBJ2-3; 8 bases are a match to TRBD2. CDR1 and CDR2 (germline): SGDLS, YYNGEE. This CDR3 region has 16 residues. With V trimmed by 3 bases and J by 3 bases, 9 bases remained unmatched. The DNA for the CDR3 is TGTGCCAGCAGCGGGATGGGGAGCGGGAGAACAGATACGCAGTATTTT. Residues: CASSGMGSGRTDTQYF.

The chain carries TRBV6-5 and TRBJ2-5, with 15 bases that match TRBD2. Germline CDR1 MNHEY, CDR2 SVGAGI. This CDR3 region has 15 residues. Germline trimming cut 6 bases from V and 5 bases from J; bases unmatched to any gene: 4. CDR3 region: CASRGTSGRRETQYF. The CDR3, as DNA: TGTGCCAGCAGGGGGACTAGCGGGAGGAGGGAGACCCAGTACTTC.

This chain joins TRBV7-2 and TRBJ1-4; D is uncertain. The CDR3 is 14 amino acids. Germline V gene lookup returns CDR1 SGHTA and CDR2 FQGNSA. Trimming left V 3 bases short and J 13 bases short, with 18 bases between. CDR3 residues: CASSFLPEEKGLFF. CDR3 in DNA: TGTGCCAGCAGCTTTTTGCCTGAAGAAAAGGGACTGTTTTTT.

The chain has TRBV11-2 and TRBJ1-5; D unclear. The CDR3 runs 13 residues. CDR1 is SGHAT and CDR2 is FQNNGV in the germline V gene. V dropped 0 bases and J dropped 7 bases, with 7 bases sitting between them. The CDR3 nucleotides read TGTGCCAGCAGCTTAGAGAGTGAACAGCCCCAGCATTTT. This sequence encodes CASSLESEQPQHF.

CDR3 bases: TGTGCCAGCAGTTACGTTGATACGGCGAACACCGGGGAGCTGTTTTTT. This gives the protein CASSYVDTANTGELFF. The rearrangement uses TRBV6-6 and TRBJ2-2; D is ambiguous. Germline V gene data show CDR1 as MNHNY and CDR2 as SVGAGI (reference sequence). The germline V and J ends were trimmed by 2 bases and 0 bases, with 10 bases remaining between them. CDR3 length equals 16 residues.

The rearrangement joins TRBV27 to TRBJ2-7; the match to TRBD2 covers 8 bases. After removal of 5 bases from V and 4 bases from J, the junction contained 10 bases not matched to a gene. Per germline, CDR1 MNHEY and CDR2 SMNVEV (reference sequence). The CDR3 has 15 amino acids. CDR3 sequence reads: CASSGQVAGGYEQYF. The CDR3 bases are TGTGCCAGCAGTGGGCAAGTGGCGGGGGGATACGAGCAGTACTTC.

The chain is built from TRBV7-9 and TRBJ2-3; D remains ambiguous. The germline V gene has CDR1 SEHNR and CDR2 FQNEAQ (reference sequence). V was pared by 7 bases and J by 4 bases, with 12 bases between. The CDR3 contains 13 residues. DNA of the CDR3: TGTGCCAGCACCCCTGAGCTAGCAGATACGCAGTATTTT. Encoded protein: CASTPELADTQYF.

CDR3 amino acids: CSVMTGGSYEQYF. CDR3 DNA: TGCAGCGTAATGACAGGAGGCTCCTACGAGCAGTACTTC. The gene calls are TRBV29-1 and TRBJ2-5, with D possibly being TRBD1 (6 bases). TRBJ2-7 explains the end of the DNA better; the J call may be wrong. Germline CDR1 reads SQVTM; CDR2 reads ANQGSEA. This CDR3 is built from 13 residues.

The chain carries TRBV5-1 and TRBJ1-1; no clear D gene. Germline V gene sequence: CDR1 SGHRS, CDR2 YFSETQ. The length of the CDR3 is 13 residues. With 3 bases removed from V and 1 base from J, the gap between germline ends came to 7 bases. The CDR3 sequence: CASSSWGNTEAFF. The CDR3 DNA is TGCGCCAGCAGCTCCTGGGGGAACACTGAAGCTTTCTTT.

The chain is built from TRBV5-6 and TRBJ2-5, with D unclear. The J call may be wrong; the DNA end is better matched by TRBJ2-7. The CDR3 loop spans 11 amino acids. CDR1 SGHDT and CDR2 YYEEEE come from the germline V gene. The CDR3 reads CASSLTYEQYF. CDR3 nucleotide sequence: TGTGCCAGCAGCTTGACCTACGAGCAGTACTTC.

The gene calls are TRBV5-4 and TRBJ1-2; 7 nucleotides align to TRBD1. The junction had 10 bases not matched to a gene; V was cut back by 1 base and J by 4 bases. Germline assignment: CDR1 SGHNT and CDR2 YYREEE (reference sequence). This CDR3 has 16 amino acids. The CDR3 loop is CASSLSTGEFGYGYTF. CDR3 nucleotide sequence: TGTGCCAGCAGCTTGAGTACAGGGGAGTTTGGCTATGGCTACACCTTC.

In this sample, this clone turned up once. The sample holds other DNA sequences that translate to the same CDR3. V is TRBV7-9 and J is TRBJ2-7, with 7 bases lining up with TRBD1. Trimming cost V 1 base and J 6 bases; bases outside gene matches: 0. CDR3 length equals 12 residues. Germline CDR1 is SEHNR and CDR2 is FQNEAQ (reference sequence). The CDR3 reads CASSLGTGEQYF. CDR3 nucleotide sequence: TGTGCCAGCAGCTTAGGGACAGGCGAGCAGTACTTC.

This chain uses TRBV5-6 with TRBJ2-5; the match to TRBD1 covers 9 bases. V lost 0 bases to trimming and J lost 5 bases; unmatched junction nucleotides: 5. Germline V gene sequence: CDR1 SGHDT, CDR2 YYEEEE. The CDR3 covers 15 residues. Here the CDR3 DNA reads TGTGCCAGCAGCTTGGACAGGGGGCGCGGGGAGACCCAGTACTTC. It encodes CASSLDRGRGETQYF.

The chain uses TRBV27 and TRBJ2-7; D is possibly TRBD2 (6 bases). Trimming took off 5 bases at V and 1 base at J, with 18 bases between the two ends. The germline V gene has CDR1 MNHEY and CDR2 SMNVEV (reference sequence). CDR3 length equals 16 residues. In DNA form, the CDR3 reads TGTGCCAGCAGTCCTAGCGTAGGTGAGGTGTCCTACGAGCAGTACTTC. It specifies CASSPSVGEVSYEQYF.

The chain recombines TRBV27 with TRBJ2-6; D is unresolved. Germline CDR1 and CDR2: MNHEY and SMNVEV (reference sequence). This CDR3 is 16 amino acids long. V lost 2 bases and J 1 base, leaving 9 bases between the germline ends. The CDR3 loop is CASSLGQPSGANVLTF. The CDR3, as DNA: TGTGCCAGCAGTTTAGGGCAGCCTTCTGGGGCCAACGTCCTGACTTTC. Full variable domain (rest looked up from reference TRBV27 and TRBJ2-6): EAQVTQNPRYLITVTGKKLTVTCSQNMNHEYMSWYRQDPGLGLRQIYYSMNVEVTDKGDVPEGYKVSRKEKRNFPLILESPSPNQTSLYFCASSLGQPSGANVLTFGAGSRLTVL.

Note on this clone: The identical CDR3 is also encoded by other nucleotide sequences in the sample. This sequence joins TRBV27 and TRBJ2-7; 8 bases are a match to TRBD2. From germline, CDR1 is MNHEY and CDR2 SMNVEV (reference sequence). The ends lost 5 bases at V and 4 bases at J; junction bases unmatched: 4. The CDR3 length is 13 residues. CDR3 nucleotides: TGTGCCAGCAGTCTAAGCGGGAGTTACGAGCAGTACTTC. Protein: CASSLSGSYEQYF.

The genes are TRBV29-1 and TRBJ2-5, with TRBD2 as a possible D gene (7 bases). CDR1 SQVTM and CDR2 ANQGSEA come from the germline V gene. Trimming took 0 bases from V and 0 from J, leaving 11 bases between them. This CDR3 comprises 15 residues. The CDR3 nucleotides are TGCAGCGTTGAAGATCGGGGGGCCTACCAAGAGACCCAGTACTTC. Protein sequence: CSVEDRGAYQETQYF.

Details on this clone: Other nucleotide sequences in the sample specify the same CDR3. The chain carries TRBV7-9 and TRBJ1-1; 7 bases fit TRBD1. There are 14 residues in the CDR3. Germline trimming cut 5 bases from V and 4 bases from J; bases unmatched to any gene: 7. Germline CDR1 SEHNR, CDR2 FQNEAQ (reference sequence). CDR3 sequence: CASSLTGPGTEAFF. The CDR3 DNA follows: TGTGCCAGCAGCCTGACAGGGCCGGGCACTGAAGCTTTCTTT.

The chain employs TRBV5-4 and TRBJ2-1; D is perhaps TRBD1 or TRBD2 (5 bases each). Germline CDR1 and CDR2: SGHNT and YYREEE (reference sequence). This CDR3 is built from 13 residues. V lost 4 bases and J lost 8, with 13 bases in between. CDR3 protein: CASSKTPGHEQFF. CDR3 in DNA: TGTGCCAGCAGCAAGACGCCGGGACATGAGCAGTTCTTC.

This chain connects TRBV27 to TRBJ2-7; D may be TRBD2 (6 bases). CDR1 and CDR2 from the germline V gene are MNHEY and SMNVEV (reference sequence). V dropped 6 bases and J dropped 0 bases, with 18 bases sitting between them. The CDR3 has 16 amino acids. CDR3 DNA: TGTGCCAGCAGATTTGCAGCGGGCCTGAGCTCCTACGAGCAGTACTTC. The encoded protein is CASRFAAGLSSYEQYF.

The chain is built from TRBV11-1 and TRBJ2-7; 8 bases are shared with TRBD2. Germline CDR1 SGHAT, CDR2 FQDESV (reference sequence). The CDR3 length is 15 residues. The V gene end was trimmed by 5 bases and the J gene end by 0 bases; junction bases not matched to a gene: 6. The CDR3 nucleotides are TGTGCCAGCAGCGAAACTAGCGGTTACTCCTACGAGCAGTACTTC. This encodes CASSETSGYSYEQYF. Full variable domain (rest looked up from reference TRBV11-1 and TRBJ2-7): EAEVAQSPRYKITEKSQAVAFWCDPISGHATLYWYRQILGQGPELLVQFQDESVVDDSQLPKDRFSAERLKGVDSTLKIQPAELGDSAMYLCASSETSGYSYEQYFGPGTRLTVT.

This sequence joins TRBV27 and TRBJ2-7; the D gene is possibly TRBD1 (6 bases). This CDR3 spans 12 amino acids. CDR1 and CDR2 (germline): MNHEY, SMNVEV (reference sequence). V shed 6 bases and J shed 0 bases, with 6 bases lying between them. CDR3 nucleotide sequence: TGTGCCAGCAGGGACAGCTCCTACGAGCAGTACTTC. Translated: CASRDSSYEQYF.

J is TRBJ2-4 and V is TRBV27, with no clear D. V was shortened by 11 bases and J by 2 bases, with 16 bases between the two germline ends. Germline V gene lookup returns CDR1 MNHEY and CDR2 SMNVEV (reference sequence). The CDR3 is 14 residues long. CDR3 nucleotide sequence: TGTGCCTCTATGGGGTTACGATCCAAAAACATTCAGTACTTC. Translation: CASMGLRSKNIQYF.

This clone occurred once. V and J are TRBV9 and TRBJ2-5, with 7 bases matching TRBD1. The CDR3 has 15 residues. CDR1 is SGDLS and CDR2 is YYNGEE in the germline V gene. Trimming cost V 4 bases and J 5 bases; bases outside gene matches: 11. The CDR3 DNA reads as TGTGCCAGCAGCCCATGGGACAGCCCCGGGGAGACCCAGTACTTC. Translated: CASSPWDSPGETQYF.

The V call is TRBV6-5, the J call TRBJ2-3; a possible D gene is TRBD2 (6 bases). With 6 bases removed from V and 2 bases from J, the gap between germline ends came to 12 bases. The germline gives CDR1 MNHEY, CDR2 SVGAGI. CDR3 length: 14 residues. CDR3 region: CASSWRGDTDTQYF. The CDR3 DNA reads as TGTGCCAGCAGCTGGAGGGGAGACACAGATACGCAGTATTTT.

The chain joins TRBV5-1 to TRBJ2-2; TRBD1 aligns across 8 bases. CDR1 and CDR2 from the germline V gene are SGHRS and YFSETQ. CDR3 length equals 15 residues. V was clipped by 8 bases and J by 0 bases; unmatched bases: 6. The CDR3, as DNA: TGCGCCAGAAAGACAGGGGCAACGAACACCGGGGAGCTGTTTTTT. This encodes CARKTGATNTGELFF.

The V gene is TRBV27, the J gene TRBJ2-7, with a weak D call TRBD1 (5 bases). Germline CDR1 reads MNHEY; CDR2 reads SMNVEV (reference sequence). This CDR3 region has 13 residues. V shed 8 bases and J shed 0 bases, with 11 bases lying between them. As DNA, the CDR3 is TGTGCCAGCGCTCAGGACATCTCCTACGAGCAGTACTTC. Protein product: CASAQDISYEQYF.

The chain joins TRBV29-1 to TRBJ2-5, with D uncertain. This CDR3 has 14 amino acids. The germline V gene encodes CDR1 SQVTM and CDR2 ANQGSEA. V lost 1 base to trimming and J lost 0 bases, with 9 bases between them. The CDR3 here is CSVEGAPYQETQYF. Written as DNA, the CDR3 is TGCAGCGTTGAAGGGGCCCCCTACCAAGAGACCCAGTACTTC.